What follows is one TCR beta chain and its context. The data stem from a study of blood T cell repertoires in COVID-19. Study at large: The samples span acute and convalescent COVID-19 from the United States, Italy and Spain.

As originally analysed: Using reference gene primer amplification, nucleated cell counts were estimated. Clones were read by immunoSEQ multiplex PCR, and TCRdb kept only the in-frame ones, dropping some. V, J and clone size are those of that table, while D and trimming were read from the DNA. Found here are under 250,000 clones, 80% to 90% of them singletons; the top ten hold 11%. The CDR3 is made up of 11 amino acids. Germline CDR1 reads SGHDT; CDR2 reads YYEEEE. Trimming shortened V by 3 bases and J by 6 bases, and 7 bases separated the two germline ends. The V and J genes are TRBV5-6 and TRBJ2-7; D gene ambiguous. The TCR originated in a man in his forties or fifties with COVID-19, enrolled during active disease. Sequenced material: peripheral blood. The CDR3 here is CASSSRREQYF. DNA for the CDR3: TGTGCCAGCAGCTCCCGTCGCGAGCAGTACTTC.